A single sample is the source of the 11 T cell receptor beta chains below, sequenced in a study of blood T cell repertoires in COVID-19. The protocol was immunoSEQ multiplex PCR, while the TCRdb copy is restricted to in-frame clones and leaves out a portion. The table records about 35,000 clones, approximately 82% of them present only once. Sequencing was performed on peripheral blood. The receptor source for this set is a man older than 75 with active or convalescent COVID-19.

The genes are TRBV10-1 and TRBJ2-3; 11 bases are a match to TRBD2. Germline V gene data show CDR1 as WNHNN and CDR2 as SYGVQD (reference sequence). J lost 5 bases, V lost 3 bases, and 4 bases had no gene match. This CDR3 has 15 amino acids. The CDR3 DNA reads as TGCGCCAGCAGTGAAGGTCTAGCGGGGGGAGATACGCAGTATTTT. Translated: CASSEGLAGGDTQYF.

V and J are TRBV5-5 and TRBJ2-2, with 9 bases matching TRBD2. CDR3 size: 15 residues. Germline CDR1 SGHKS, CDR2 YYEKEE (reference sequence). The V segment lost 4 bases and the J segment 7 bases; nucleotides outside the gene matches: 8. CDR3 sequence: CASSIPGLAGGELFF. CDR3 DNA: TGTGCCAGCAGCATTCCGGGACTAGCAGGCGGGGAGCTGTTTTTT.

The chain uses TRBV27 and TRBJ1-1; the match to TRBD1 covers 12 bases. The V and J ends lost 2 bases and 7 bases, in that order; junction bases with no gene match: 17. The CDR3 covers 19 residues. The germline CDR1 and CDR2 sequences are MNHEY and SMNVEV (reference sequence). CDR3 DNA: TGTGCCAGCAGTTTAGTGGGCAAGTGGGACAGGGGGCGATATGGTGAAGCTTTCTTT. Protein: CASSLVGKWDRGRYGEAFF.

The J gene is TRBJ2-3, the V gene TRBV28; TRBD2 matches 7 bases. J gave up 5 bases and V 2 bases, and 4 bases lay outside the gene matches. This CDR3 has 14 amino acids. Per the germline V gene, CDR1 is MDHEN and CDR2 is SYDVKM. The CDR3 protein is CASSLRVAGDTQYF. The CDR3 coding sequence is TGTGCCAGCAGTTTAAGGGTAGCGGGAGATACGCAGTATTTT.

This clone appeared once. The J gene is TRBJ2-3, the V gene TRBV2, with D hard to call. This CDR3 is 13 amino acids long. The germline V gene encodes CDR1 SNHLY and CDR2 FYNNEI. Trimming cost V 9 bases and J 8 bases, with 18 bases left between them. The CDR3 region has the DNA TGTGCCAGTCCGAAGGAGAGGCTGGTTACGCAGTATTTT. Translated: CASPKERLVTQYF. The full variable domain, in which reference TRBV2 and TRBJ2-3 provide the parts outside the CDR3, is EPEVTQTPSHQVTQMGQEVILRCVPISNHLYFYWYRQILGQKVEFLVSFYNNEISEKSEIFDDQFSVERPDGSNFTLKIRSTKLEDSAMYFCASPKERLVTQYFGPGTRLTVL.

This chain joins TRBV20-1 and TRBJ2-7; 9 bases match TRBD2. Germline loops: CDR1 DFQATT, CDR2 SNEGSKA (reference sequence). The CDR3 consists of 14 residues. Trimming at V came to 3 bases and at J to 0 bases, leaving 3 bases not matched to a gene. The CDR3 coding sequence is TGCAGTGCTAGTAGCGGGGGTAGCTCCTACGAGCAGTACTTC. Translation: CSASSGGSSYEQYF.

This clone was detected a few times. The chain uses TRBV24-1 and TRBJ2-5; TRBD1 matches at 10 bases. The V gene's germline CDR1 is KGHDR and CDR2 SFDVKD. J lost 4 bases, V lost 9 bases, and 7 bases had no gene match. This CDR3 has 14 amino acids. DNA of the CDR3: TGTGCCACCTCTCAGACAGGGGGCCTAGAGACCCAGTACTTC. This encodes CATSQTGGLETQYF.

Only one count was recorded for this clone. The rearrangement joins TRBV5-1 to TRBJ1-1, with D possibly matching TRBD1 (5 bases). The CDR3 contains 14 residues. From germline, CDR1 is SGHRS and CDR2 YFSETQ. V lost 0 bases and J lost 5, with 11 bases in between. In DNA, the CDR3 is TGCGCCAGCAGCTTGGTTCCGGGGGTGACTGAAGCTTTCTTT. As protein: CASSLVPGVTEAFF.

This rearrangement joins TRBV5-1 to TRBJ2-7; the D gene is possibly TRBD1 (6 bases). V shed 0 bases and J shed 6 bases, with 13 bases lying between them. CDR1 is SGHRS and CDR2 is YFSETQ in the germline V gene. This CDR3 has 14 residues. CDR3 nucleotide sequence: TGCGCCAGCAGCTTGGTACAGGGTGGGAGCGAGCAGTACTTC. Its protein is CASSLVQGGSEQYF.

The V call is TRBV28, the J call TRBJ1-4; D possibly corresponds to TRBD1 (5 bases). Germline V gene data show CDR1 as MDHEN and CDR2 as SYDVKM. Trimming stripped 4 bases from V and 3 bases from J, with 15 bases between. CDR3 size: 16 residues. The CDR3 DNA reads TGTGCCAGCAGTTCAGCCCGACAGTATGCTAATGAAAAACTGTTTTTT. Protein sequence: CASSSARQYANEKLFF.

This chain uses TRBV5-1 with TRBJ1-5, with D unresolved. There are 16 residues in the CDR3. From germline, CDR1 is SGHRS and CDR2 YFSETQ. V was trimmed by 4 bases and J by 2 bases, leaving 16 bases between them. CDR3: CASSPRPAGGNQPQHF. CDR3 bases: TGCGCCAGCAGCCCACGTCCCGCGGGTGGCAATCAGCCCCAGCATTTT.